This T cell receptor beta chain stems from a study of shared clonotypes between healthy human individuals. Study-wide results and limits: Generation of non-shared clonotypes was less probable than generation of clonotypes shared by all four donors. The genetic and exposure-history diversity represented was limited by few donors. Sequencing depth was a factor that was expected to affect clonotype sharing among donors.

Of note for this clone: No antigen is known for it.

Germline CDR1 is SGHNT and CDR2 is YENEEA. Trimming pared 0 bases from V and 1 base from J, leaving 4 bases between. The CDR3 length is 13 residues. Naive CD8 cells were CD45RO-negative, positively selected for CCR7, excluding terminally differentiated effector memory CD45RA+ cells. Once extracted for a subset, genomic DNA was divided evenly among several immunoSEQ plates. Assay used: immunoSEQ multiplex PCR; TCRdb lists only in-frame clones, some missing. The table lists around 1.9 million clones, just under 95% of them singletons, with about 1.7% in the top ten. This TCR derives from a man aged 18 to 30 in good health. Some clones in this sample may be carry-over from other donors' samples. The sample taken for sequencing was naive CD8+ T cells from PBMCs. V and J are TRBV11-3 and TRBJ2-7; D not certain. The CDR3 bases are TGTGCCAGCAGCTTAGAAGAATCCTACGAGCAGTACTTC. Translating it yields CASSLEESYEQYF.